This is a list of T cell receptor beta chains from one sample in a study of blood T cell repertoires in COVID-19. Clones were read by immunoSEQ multiplex PCR, and TCRdb kept only the in-frame ones, dropping some. Among about 170,000 clones listed, 85% were seen once. The sequenced sample consisted of peripheral blood. Receptors originate from a woman older than 75 with COVID-19, enrolled during active disease. The CDR3 runs from the conserved cysteine through the conserved F or W. Clone size is stated in some rows and not others, as once, few, many or a class when expanded.

clone_size j_call cdr3_length v_call cdr3_aa
NA TRBJ2-2 13 TRBV29-1 CSVGRGYTGELFF
NA TRBJ2-7 15 TRBV18 CASSPPGLASYEQYF
NA TRBJ1-1 15 TRBV6-5 CASSYRDRSLTEAFF
NA TRBJ1-4 14 TRBV5-5 CASSLEAGNEKLFF
NA TRBJ2-1 14 TRBV5-1 CASSWGGPPNEQFF
NA TRBJ1-1 14 TRBV6-5 CASRPGTGDTEAFF
NA TRBJ1-1 13 TRBV12-3/TRBV12-4 CASSLTRGGEAFF
NA TRBJ1-6 15 TRBV2 CASRQGLSYNSPLHF
NA TRBJ1-6 16 TRBV3-1/TRBV3-2 CASSQAGTGGSSPLHF
NA TRBJ1-2 12 TRBV12-3/TRBV12-4 CASSWGQYGYTF
NA TRBJ1-1 13 TRBV29-1 CSVVGGSDTEAFF
NA TRBJ1-3 15 TRBV7-8 CASSQPLTAGNTIYF
once TRBJ1-1 16 TRBV25-1 CASARGQEGVITEAFF
NA TRBJ1-2 15 TRBV3-1/TRBV3-2 CASSQGSARAYGYTF
NA TRBJ1-5 19 TRBV19 CASSISPRQGSHSNQPQHF
NA TRBJ1-2 12 TRBV12-3/TRBV12-4 CASSPGDYGYTF
NA TRBJ1-2 12 TRBV6-5 CASRTGLRGYTF
NA TRBJ1-6 12 TRBV4-1 CASSQGISPLHF
NA TRBJ2-5 15 TRBV9 CASSVGGSFGETQYF
NA TRBJ1-1 15 TRBV2 CASTIDRAQGTEAFF
NA TRBJ1-6 15 TRBV19 CASSPGGQGNSPLHF
NA TRBJ1-1 14 TRBV29-1 CSVDQLGGYTEAFF
NA TRBJ1-4 14 TRBV5-1 CASSSDRGHEKLFF
NA TRBJ1-1 12 TRBV29-1 CSVGPVNTEAFF
NA TRBJ2-6 17 TRBV7-8 CASSPGTGFSGANVLTF
NA TRBJ1-4 15 TRBV9 CASSVGRGPVEKLFF
NA TRBJ2-1 17 TRBV7-9 CASSPLAGGISYNEQFF
NA TRBJ1-1 17 TRBV28 CASSIPVFYRGVTEAFF
NA TRBJ1-6 15 TRBV7-8 CASSLGDPRHSPLHF
NA TRBJ2-1 16 TRBV5-5 CASSLEQAVSYNEQFF
NA TRBJ1-2 13 TRBV27 CASSPRQGSKYTF
few TRBJ1-5 16 TRBV7-8 CASSIAGGQLGQPQHF
few TRBJ2-7 18 TRBV10-3 CAISDGTGSGGRGDEQYF
NA TRBJ1-3 15 TRBV10-3 CAIRRGSRGGNTIYF
NA TRBJ1-2 15 TRBV5-4 CASSSAEQGSYGYTF
NA TRBJ2-5 11 TRBV29-1 CSVGPQETQYF
NA TRBJ1-2 13 TRBV5-6 CASSLGRVDGYTF
NA TRBJ2-1 13 TRBV24-1 CATSDPGTSEEFF
NA TRBJ1-2 13 TRBV15 CATSDYVLQGYTF
NA TRBJ2-7 13 TRBV29-1 CSVGLAVTYEQYF
NA TRBJ1-3 16 TRBV14 CASSQARAATGNTIYF
NA TRBJ2-5 13 TRBV7-7 CASSLDRVETQYF
once TRBJ2-3 16 TRBV24-1 CATSDARQGYTDTQYF
NA TRBJ2-3 16 TRBV2 CASSGGSHSVADTQYF
NA TRBJ2-6 14 TRBV28 CAITGPPGANVLTF
NA TRBJ1-1 12 TRBV12-3/TRBV12-4 CASRPGNTEAFF
NA TRBJ2-3 12 TRBV15 CATSRDQATQYF
NA TRBJ1-2 16 TRBV4-2 CASSHVPLTGEDGYTF
few TRBJ2-7 19 TRBV30 CAWTHLGGVRLVGDYEQYF
NA TRBJ2-2 16 TRBV28 CASRGLGTGVPGELFF
few TRBJ1-2 11 TRBV1 CTTSGSSGYTF
once TRBJ2-5 14 TRBV5-8 CASSPRTFQETQYF
NA TRBJ1-1 13 TRBV10-1 CASSESRSIGAFF